This record covers a single T cell receptor (beta chain). This CDR3 comprises 13 residues. Germline CDR1 and CDR2: SGHRS and YFSETQ. The V and J ends lost 5 bases and 6 bases respectively, with 15 bases between them. This sample was included in a study of blood T cell repertoires in COVID-19. The assay was immunoSEQ multiplex PCR, and TCRdb's table has in-frame clones only and misses some. The repertoire holds around 400,000 clones, with roughly 90% as singletons. The rearrangement joins TRBV5-1 to TRBJ2-7; a weak D match, TRBD1 (5 bases). The sample comprised PBMCs or T cells enriched from blood (not recorded which). The clonotype was recovered from a woman in her late teens or twenties who had been exposed to COVID-19. The CDR3 loop reads CASSNTGYSEQYF. The CDR3 DNA reads as TGCGCCAGCAGTAATACAGGTTATAGCGAGCAGTACTTC.